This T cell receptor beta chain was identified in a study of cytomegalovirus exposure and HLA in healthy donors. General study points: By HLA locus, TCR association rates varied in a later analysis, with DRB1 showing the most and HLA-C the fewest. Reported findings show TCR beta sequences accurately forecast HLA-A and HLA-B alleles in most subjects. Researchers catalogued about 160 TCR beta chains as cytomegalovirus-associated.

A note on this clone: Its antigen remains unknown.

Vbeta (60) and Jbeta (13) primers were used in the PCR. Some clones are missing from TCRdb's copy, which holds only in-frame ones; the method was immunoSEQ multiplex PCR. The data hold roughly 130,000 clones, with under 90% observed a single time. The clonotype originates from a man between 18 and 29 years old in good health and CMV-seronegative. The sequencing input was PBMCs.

The chain's CDR3 is CASSYVQNNSPLHF. The CDR3 nucleotides read TGTGCCAGCAGTTATGTCCAGAACAATTCACCCCTCCACTTT. The chain links TRBV6-1 to TRBJ1-6; D is undetermined. Germline lookup yields CDR1 MNHNS and CDR2 SASEGT. This CDR3 spans 14 amino acids. V lost 5 bases and J 7 bases, leaving 12 bases between the germline ends.